This TCR beta chain came from a study of blood T cell repertoires in COVID-19. In this sample, this clone turned up once. V was clipped by 5 bases and J by 6 bases; unmatched bases: 13. CDR1 MNHEY and CDR2 SVGEGT come from the germline V gene. This CDR3 has 16 residues. The assay was immunoSEQ multiplex PCR, and TCRdb's table has in-frame clones only and misses some. The sample has 80,000 to 100,000 clones, roughly 70% seen once. This sequence originates from a man between 65 and 85 years old with COVID-19, enrolled during active disease. The sample consisted of peripheral blood. The chain couples TRBV6-2 or TRBV6-3 to TRBJ1-2; TRBD1 matches at 9 bases. CDR3 nucleotides: TGTGCCAGCAGTGCCCGACCGGGACAGGGACATAATGGCTACACCTTC. Protein sequence: CASSARPGQGHNGYTF.